These 25 T cell receptor beta chains were sequenced from one sample in a study of T cell responses to AZD1222 COVID-19 vaccine. The repertoire was sequenced with immunoSEQ multiplex PCR; TCRdb's copy has only in-frame clones and lacks some. The sample holds about 96,000 clones; around nine tenths are singletons and the top ten take 4% to 6%. The source was peripheral blood, collected on day 0 of MenACWY control vaccination. The source of these receptors is an adult in good health.

The chain joins TRBV6-6 to TRBJ2-7; D uncertain. Trimming left V 6 bases short and J 1 base short, with 7 bases between. This CDR3 is built from 12 residues. CDR1 is MNHNY and CDR2 is SVGAGI in the germline V gene (reference sequence). CDR3 loop: CASSAESYEQYF. In DNA, the CDR3 is TGTGCCAGCAGCGCTGAGTCCTACGAGCAGTACTTC.

The gene calls are TRBV4-1 and TRBJ2-5; TRBD2 agrees at 8 bases. V was clipped by 3 bases and J by 5 bases; unmatched bases: 8. Germline V gene lookup returns CDR1 MGHRA and CDR2 YSYEKL. The CDR3 is 15 amino acids. Written as DNA, the CDR3 is TGCGCCAGCAGCCATGCGGGAGGAGCTGGGGAGACCCAGTACTTC. Protein: CASSHAGGAGETQYF.

The rearrangement uses TRBV24-1 and TRBJ1-1; TRBD1 matches at 7 bases. Germline lookup yields CDR1 KGHDR and CDR2 SFDVKD. V lost 4 bases to trimming and J lost 7 bases; unmatched junction nucleotides: 2. The CDR3 sequence is 12 residues long. CDR3: CATSDRQGEAFF. The DNA for the CDR3 is TGTGCCACCAGTGACAGACAGGGTGAAGCTTTCTTT.

V is TRBV7-2 and J is TRBJ1-6, with 7 nucleotides matching TRBD1. In germline, CDR1 is SGHTA, CDR2 FQGNSA. Unmatched junction bases numbered 10, after V lost 2 bases and J lost 0 bases. This CDR3 region has 19 residues. The CDR3 reads CASSLRGGPPSSYNSPLHF. The CDR3 bases are TGTGCCAGCAGCTTAAGAGGGGGCCCCCCGAGCTCCTATAATTCACCCCTCCACTTT. Full variable domain (outside the CDR3, taken from reference TRBV7-2 and TRBJ1-6): GAGVSQSPSNKVTEKGKDVELRCDPISGHTALYWYRQSLGQGLEFLIYFQGNSAPDKSGLPSDRFSAERTGGSVSTLTIQRTQQEDSAVYLCASSLRGGPPSSYNSPLHFGNGTRLTVT.

V gene TRBV6-2 or TRBV6-3 combines with J gene TRBJ2-5, with 10 bases that match TRBD1. The germline gives CDR1 MNHEY, CDR2 SVGEGT. This CDR3 contains 15 residues. The trim removed 5 bases at V and 5 bases at J, leaving 8 bases unmatched. The CDR3 DNA is TGTGCCAGCAGTCCCCGGACAGGGGGAGGTGAGACCCAGTACTTC. Protein product: CASSPRTGGGETQYF.

The gene calls are TRBV27 and TRBJ1-2; D perhaps matches TRBD1 (5 bases). V was shortened by 5 bases and J by 6 bases, with 16 bases between the two germline ends. CDR1 is MNHEY and CDR2 is SMNVEV in the germline V gene (reference sequence). The CDR3 spans 14 residues. In DNA form, the CDR3 reads TGTGCCAGCAGTGCGTCCGGGACCCTCAATGGCTACACCTTC. This codes for CASSASGTLNGYTF.

This rearrangement joins TRBV7-6 to TRBJ1-3; 8 nucleotides align to TRBD1. CDR3 length: 16 amino acids. Germline V gives CDR1 SGHVS, CDR2 FNYEAQ. The V gene end was trimmed by 5 bases and the J gene end by 0 bases; junction bases not matched to a gene: 6. The CDR3 region is CASSPRTGNSGNTIYF. CDR3 coding DNA: TGTGCCAGCAGCCCCCGGACAGGGAACTCTGGAAACACCATATATTTT.

J is TRBJ1-1 and V is TRBV27, with TRBD1 as a possible D gene (5 bases). The germline V gene has CDR1 MNHEY and CDR2 SMNVEV (reference sequence). CDR3 length: 19 amino acids. Trimming took 3 bases from V and 4 from J, leaving 27 bases between them. CDR3 in amino acids: CASSFYPTQTRGLFTEAFF. CDR3 DNA: TGTGCCAGCAGTTTTTACCCTACACAAACTAGGGGCCTTTTCACTGAAGCTTTCTTT.

The chain uses TRBV19 and TRBJ1-2; 7 bases are shared with TRBD1. With 5 bases clipped from V and 2 bases from J, the junction kept 14 bases outside the gene matches. Looked up from germline, CDR1 is LNHDA and CDR2 is SQIVND (reference sequence). The CDR3 is made up of 17 amino acids. As DNA, the CDR3 is TGTGCCAGTAGTCCACAGGGAAGGGGGCTTTTGAACTATGGCTACACCTTC. Its translation: CASSPQGRGLLNYGYTF.

The chain has TRBV18 and TRBJ2-5; 8 nucleotides agree with TRBD1. The CDR3 has 16 residues. Germline lookup yields CDR1 KGHSH and CDR2 LQKENI. Losses at the gene ends were 3 bases for V and 5 bases for J; bases not matched to a gene: 11. CDR3 coding DNA: TGTGCCAGCTCACCTCCGACAGGGGCGGTGGGTGAGACCCAGTACTTC. This gives the protein CASSPPTGAVGETQYF.

This sequence joins TRBV28 and TRBJ2-3; 12 bases agree with TRBD2. Trimming took 5 bases from V and 0 from J; bases not matched to a gene: 3. CDR3 length equals 16 residues. Germline CDR1 and CDR2: MDHEN and SYDVKM. CDR3 sequence reads: CASSPGTSGSTDTQYF. The CDR3 coding sequence is TGTGCCAGCAGTCCCGGGACTAGCGGGAGCACAGATACGCAGTATTTT. Using reference TRBV28 and TRBJ2-3 for the parts outside the CDR3, the full variable domain is DVKVTQSSRYLVKRTGEKVFLECVQDMDHENMFWYRQDPGLGLRLIYFSYDVKMKEKGDIPEGYSVSREKKERFSLILESASTNQTSMYLCASSPGTSGSTDTQYFGPGTRLTVL.

The chain has TRBV11-2 and TRBJ2-7; 8 bases line up with TRBD2. The CDR3 runs 16 residues. Germline V gene lookup returns CDR1 SGHAT and CDR2 FQNNGV. The V segment lost 1 base and the J segment 2 bases; nucleotides outside the gene matches: 7. The CDR3 loop is CASSLVGTRGTYEQYF. The CDR3 DNA reads TGTGCCAGCAGCTTAGTAGGGACTAGGGGCACCTACGAGCAGTACTTC.

This clone was found once. The genes are TRBV28 and TRBJ2-3, with 12 bases identical to TRBD2. The CDR3 has 20 residues. The trim removed 2 bases at V and 0 bases at J, leaving 12 bases unmatched. The germline V gene has CDR1 MDHEN and CDR2 SYDVKM. CDR3: CASSLPLMTSGRSSTDTQYF. The CDR3, as DNA: TGTGCCAGCAGTTTACCCCTAATGACTAGCGGGAGATCTAGCACAGATACGCAGTATTTT. The full variable domain, rest sourced from reference TRBV28 and TRBJ2-3, is DVKVTQSSRYLVKRTGEKVFLECVQDMDHENMFWYRQDPGLGLRLIYFSYDVKMKEKGDIPEGYSVSREKKERFSLILESASTNQTSMYLCASSLPLMTSGRSSTDTQYFGPGTRLTVL.

This clone was seen just once. The gene calls are TRBV5-1 and TRBJ1-5; TRBD1 is a possible D gene (6 bases). V was pared by 1 base and J by 3 bases, with 8 bases between. Germline CDR1 is SGHRS and CDR2 is YFSETQ. This CDR3 is 14 amino acids long. CDR3 sequence reads: CASSLPGDNQPQHF. The CDR3 DNA reads TGCGCCAGCAGCTTGCCAGGGGACAATCAGCCCCAGCATTTT.

V is TRBV28 and J is TRBJ2-7, with D possibly being TRBD1 (6 bases). The length of the CDR3 is 13 residues. With 5 bases removed from V and 2 bases from J, the gap between germline ends came to 10 bases. Germline V gene sequence: CDR1 MDHEN, CDR2 SYDVKM. The CDR3 coding sequence is TGTGCCAGCAGTAACAGGGTCCCCTACGAGCAGTACTTC. This gives the protein CASSNRVPYEQYF.

The chain combines TRBV24-1 with TRBJ2-3, with TRBD2 as a possible D gene (6 bases). V lost 4 bases and J 3 bases, leaving 16 bases between the germline ends. The CDR3 consists of 16 residues. Germline CDR1 KGHDR, CDR2 SFDVKD. The CDR3 spells CATSEPWGGETDTQYF. The CDR3 coding sequence is TGTGCCACCAGTGAGCCGTGGGGCGGGGAAACAGATACGCAGTATTTT.

The rearrangement uses TRBV6-5 and TRBJ2-1, with D perhaps TRBD1 (6 bases). This CDR3 has 14 amino acids. Germline-derived CDR1 and CDR2 are MNHEY and SVGAGI. Deletions cut 8 bases from V and 4 bases from J, with 15 bases between. CDR3 DNA sequence: TGTGCCAGCGGCAAAGGGACACCTTACAATGAGCAGTTCTTC. Translation: CASGKGTPYNEQFF.

The chain has TRBV21-1 and TRBJ2-7; TRBD1 is taken as the D call from the table, unchecked against the DNA. TRBV21-1 is described as a pseudogene. The CDR3 spans 15 residues. Here the CDR3 DNA reads TGTGCCAGCAGCAAGGCCGGACAGCACGCCTACGAGCAGTACTTC. Residues: CASSKAGQHAYEQYF.

V gene TRBV5-5 combines with J gene TRBJ1-1; D is unresolved. Germline lookup yields CDR1 SGHKS and CDR2 YYEKEE (reference sequence). V shed 4 bases and J shed 4 bases, with 11 bases lying between them. CDR3 length equals 13 residues. The CDR3 loop reads CASSPLQATEAFF. The CDR3 bases are TGTGCCAGCAGCCCCCTCCAGGCCACTGAAGCTTTCTTT.

The genes are TRBV11-3 and TRBJ2-1; 7 bases are a match to TRBD2. This CDR3 is 15 amino acids long. After removal of 4 bases from V and 5 bases from J, the junction contained 8 bases not matched to a gene. CDR1 is SGHNT, CDR2 YENEEA, per germline. Here the CDR3 reads CASSSGGGTNNEQFF. The CDR3 DNA reads TGTGCCAGCAGCTCAGGTGGGGGGACTAACAATGAGCAGTTCTTC.

This clone was found once. The V call is TRBV6-5, the J call TRBJ1-6; D is uncertain. This CDR3 contains 15 residues. Trimming cost V 6 bases and J 5 bases, with 14 bases left between them. Looked up from germline, CDR1 is MNHEY and CDR2 is SVGAGI. The CDR3 loop reads CASRPLTRDNSPLHF. The CDR3 bases are TGTGCCAGCAGGCCCTTGACGAGAGATAATTCACCCCTCCACTTT.

V gene TRBV9 combines with J gene TRBJ1-2, with TRBD1 as a possible D gene (6 bases). This CDR3 spans 15 amino acids. V was shortened by 6 bases and J by 6 bases, with 21 bases between the two germline ends. Per the germline V gene, CDR1 is SGDLS and CDR2 is YYNGEE. The CDR3 sequence is CASTPGRQARHGYTF. CDR3 nucleotide sequence: TGTGCCAGCACCCCCGGGAGACAGGCACGGCATGGCTACACCTTC.

V and J are TRBV3-1 (or the pseudogene TRBV3-2) and TRBJ2-1; 8 bases map to TRBD2. The CDR3 extends over 16 amino acids. Germline V gives CDR1 LGHDT, CDR2 YNNKEL (reference sequence). After removal of 3 bases from V and 4 bases from J, the junction contained 8 bases not matched to a gene. Written as DNA, the CDR3 is TGTGCCAGCAGCCACGCCGGGACTAGTCTTTACAATGAGCAGTTCTTC. This encodes CASSHAGTSLYNEQFF.

The rearrangement joins TRBV6-5 to TRBJ2-4; D possibly corresponds to TRBD1 (6 bases). Germline assignment: CDR1 MNHEY and CDR2 SVGAGI. The CDR3 has 14 amino acids. The germline V and J ends were trimmed by 6 bases and 2 bases, with 11 bases remaining between them. The CDR3 nucleotides are TGTGCCAGCAGCGACAGGTGGTCCAAAAACATTCAGTACTTC. It translates to CASSDRWSKNIQYF.

V usage is TRBV29-1 and J usage is TRBJ1-6; D is possibly TRBD1 (6 bases). CDR1 is SQVTM and CDR2 is ANQGSEA in the germline V gene. The CDR3 spans 11 residues. Trimming removed 5 bases at V and 14 bases at J, with 13 bases between. CDR3 coding DNA: TGCAGCGTTAGCACCGGGACAACCCTCCACTTT. Its translation: CSVSTGTTLHF.